This T cell receptor (beta chain) was profiled in a study of brain T cells in children with intractable seizures. Overall study results and limits: Patients' HCMV serostatus was unknown; virus specificity rests on CDR3 similarity alone.

Time point denoted: blood from clinic visit 5 months post-surgery; TSC patient then seizure free. Sequencing was limited to surgery cases with top T cell transcript signatures in brain tissue. At least one anti-epileptic drug was given before surgery. The CDR3 runs to 16 residues. V lost 0 bases to trimming and J lost 5 bases, with 19 bases between them. Germline CDR1 and CDR2: GTSNPN and SVGIG (reference sequence). Clones were sequenced by immunoSEQ multiplex PCR, and TCRdb holds only the in-frame ones, with some missing. The data show 340,000 or so clones, with roughly 92% seen just once and roughly 5.7% held by the top ten. For this clone: Its antigen is still unknown.

The origin of this receptor is a boy in the first two years of life with tuberous sclerosis and intractable seizures. The rearrangement links TRBV30 to TRBJ1-2; weak D call: TRBD1 (5 bases). The material was peripheral blood, obtained roughly 5 months after surgery. The CDR3 region has the DNA TGTGCCTGGAGTGTACAGGTCTCGGGACTGGGGTATGGCTACACCTTC. Translated, it gives CAWSVQVSGLGYGYTF.